Listed here are 29 T cell receptor beta chains from one sample, sequenced in a study of cytomegalovirus exposure and HLA in healthy donors. With 60 Vbeta and 13 Jbeta primers, the PCR was carried out. Sequenced by immunoSEQ multiplex PCR; TCRdb stores in-frame clones only, minus some. In the table there are some 180,000 clones, roughly 90% of which are singletons. Sequenced: PBMCs. The receptors here all came from a boy aged 2 to 10 in good health and CMV-seronegative.

This rearrangement joins TRBV13 to TRBJ2-7, with TRBD2 identical over 9 bases. CDR1 and CDR2 (germline): PRHDT, FYEKMQ (reference sequence). This CDR3 region has 13 residues. V shed 5 bases, J shed 4 bases, and the junction held 3 bases outside the gene matches. The CDR3 DNA reads TGTGCCAGCAGCAGCGGGGGGAGGTACGAGCAGTACTTC. This encodes CASSSGGRYEQYF.

This chain links TRBV30 with TRBJ1-6; tentative D call: TRBD1 (5 bases). Germline V lookup: CDR1 GTSNPN, CDR2 SVGIG (reference sequence). CDR3 size: 14 residues. Trimming left V 0 bases short and J 7 bases short, with 10 bases between. DNA of the CDR3: TGTGCCTGGAGTGTGGATGCAGGGAATTCACCCCTCCACTTT. This codes for CAWSVDAGNSPLHF. The variable domain in full, completed from reference TRBV30 and TRBJ1-6, reads SQTIHQWPATLVQPVGSPLSLECTVEGTSNPNLYWYRQAAGRGLQLLFYSVGIGQISSEVPQNLSASRPQDRQFILSSKKLLLSDSGFYLCAWSVDAGNSPLHFGNGTRLTVT.

This chain links TRBV11-2 with TRBJ2-7; 8 nucleotides match TRBD2. The germline CDR1 and CDR2 sequences are SGHAT and FQNNGV. This CDR3 has 14 residues. The V segment lost 1 base and the J segment 3 bases; nucleotides outside the gene matches: 2. The CDR3 nucleotides read TGTGCCAGCAGCTTAGTTGCGGGAGGCTACGAGCAGTACTTC. It is translated as CASSLVAGGYEQYF.

The chain is built from TRBV6-6 and TRBJ2-3; possibly TRBD1 for D (5 bases). The CDR3 consists of 13 residues. V was pared by 8 bases and J by 14 bases, with 23 bases between. Germline V gene lookup returns CDR1 MNHNY and CDR2 SVGAGI (reference sequence). CDR3 sequence (DNA): TGTGCCAGCCAACCCCGGGTCCAGGGCAACTGGTATTTT. Encoded protein: CASQPRVQGNWYF.

CDR3: CACPRAGNGYTF. The CDR3 DNA reads as TGTGCCTGCCCCCGGGCGGGGAATGGCTACACCTTC. The chain combines TRBV30 with TRBJ1-2; D is undetermined. V lost 6 bases, J lost 6 bases, and 14 bases lay in between. Germline V gene lookup returns CDR1 GTSNPN and CDR2 SVGIG (reference sequence). The CDR3 has 12 residues.

V usage is TRBV19 and J usage is TRBJ2-7; the match to TRBD2 covers 9 bases. Looked up from germline, CDR1 is LNHDA and CDR2 is SQIVND (reference sequence). The CDR3 runs 15 residues. V was clipped by 3 bases and J by 2 bases; unmatched bases: 5. CDR3 region: CASSIFLAGTYEQYF. The CDR3 region has the DNA TGTGCCAGTAGTATTTTCCTAGCGGGAACCTACGAGCAGTACTTC.

V and J are TRBV7-9 and TRBJ2-4, with D hard to call. The CDR3 is made up of 14 amino acids. Per the germline V gene, CDR1 is SEHNR and CDR2 is FQNEAQ (reference sequence). Trimming took off 5 bases at V and 0 bases at J, with 8 bases between the two ends. The CDR3 region has the DNA TGTGCCAGCAGCGATACAGTAGCCAAAAACATTCAGTACTTC. This encodes CASSDTVAKNIQYF.

The count of this clone is one. V usage is TRBV5-4 and J usage is TRBJ2-1; 10 bases map to TRBD2. The CDR3 runs to 15 residues. Germline CDR1 reads SGHNT; CDR2 reads YYREEE (reference sequence). V lost 2 bases to trimming and J lost 8 bases; unmatched junction nucleotides: 7. CDR3 sequence: CASSLGSGGMYEQFF. In DNA, the CDR3 is TGTGCCAGCAGCTTAGGTAGCGGGGGGATGTATGAGCAGTTCTTC.

Points on this clone: In the same sample, other DNA sequences code for this CDR3. The rearrangement links TRBV4-1 to TRBJ2-3; TRBD1 aligns across 7 bases. The length of the CDR3 is 18 residues. V gave up 1 base and J gave up 3 bases; unmatched junction bases: 13. Germline CDR1 reads MGHRA; CDR2 reads YSYEKL. Written as DNA, the CDR3 is TGCGCCAGCAGCCAAGTGAAGTCGGCAGGGGGTTTAACAGATACGCAGTATTTT. Residues: CASSQVKSAGGLTDTQYF.

This clone has a single count. The genes are TRBV15 and TRBJ2-2, with 7 bases identical to TRBD1. The CDR3 is made up of 15 amino acids. With V trimmed by 5 bases and J by 6 bases, 9 bases remained unmatched. Germline V CDR1 and CDR2: LNHNV, YYDKDF (reference sequence). CDR3 residues: CATSASRGLAGELFF. The CDR3 DNA reads as TGTGCCACCAGCGCCTCGAGGGGGCTCGCCGGGGAGCTGTTTTTT.

Regarding this clone: Compared with germline, one end of the junction differs, possibly owing to a read error. V and J are TRBV7-9 and TRBJ2-3; 7 bases fit TRBD1. Per germline, CDR1 SEHNR and CDR2 FQNEAQ (reference sequence). The CDR3 totals 16 residues. The CDR3 nucleotides read TGTTCCAGCAGCTTATGCGAGGACAGGATCGTGGATACGCAGTATTTT. It specifies CSSSLCEDRIVDTQYF.

This clone was seen more than once but under ten times. The chain employs TRBV6-6 and TRBJ2-1; 10 bases fit TRBD2. V lost 7 bases, J lost 8 bases, and 5 bases stayed unmatched. Germline CDR1 and CDR2: MNHNY and SVGAGI (reference sequence). CDR3 size: 13 residues. The DNA for the CDR3 is TGTGCCAGCATGCTAGCGGGAGTGGATGAGCAGTTCTTC. It codes for CASMLAGVDEQFF.

The V call is TRBV5-1, the J call TRBJ1-4; D not certain. This CDR3 is built from 13 residues. Germline-derived CDR1 and CDR2 are SGHRS and YFSETQ. V shed 3 bases and J shed 8 bases, with 11 bases lying between them. The CDR3 DNA sequence: TGCGCCAGCAGCTCAGAAGTGCGGGAAAAACTGTTTTTT. Amino acid sequence: CASSSEVREKLFF.

The chain uses TRBV9 and TRBJ1-3; the D gene is possibly TRBD1 (6 bases). The CDR3 consists of 16 residues. Trimming took off 2 bases at V and 0 bases at J, with 12 bases between the two ends. Germline assignment: CDR1 SGDLS and CDR2 YYNGEE. The CDR3 region is CASSVDSLSSGNTIYF. The DNA for the CDR3 is TGTGCCAGCAGCGTGGACAGCTTGAGCTCTGGAAACACCATATATTTT.

For this clone: Other DNA sequences from this sample encode an identical CDR3 as well. CDR3 sequence reads: CASSFLAVNTEAFF. The CDR3 bases are TGTGCCAGCAGCTTCCTTGCGGTGAACACTGAAGCTTTCTTT. The chain couples TRBV28 to TRBJ1-1, with D hard to call. CDR1 is MDHEN, CDR2 SYDVKM, per germline. The CDR3 length is 14 residues. V lost 6 bases and J lost 0, with 11 bases in between.

The rearrangement uses TRBV7-6 and TRBJ2-3, with 7 bases aligning to TRBD2. The CDR3 is 17 residues long. Germline-derived CDR1 and CDR2 are SGHVS and FNYEAQ. V gave up 1 base and J gave up 0 bases; unmatched junction bases: 7. CDR3 coding DNA: TGTGCCAGCAGCTTAGTAACGGGGGGAGCCAGCACAGATACGCAGTATTTT. The encoded protein is CASSLVTGGASTDTQYF.

This chain links TRBV6-1 with TRBJ2-7; D unresolved. V shed 5 bases and J shed 2 bases, with 13 bases lying between them. The CDR3 spans 14 residues. The germline gives CDR1 MNHNS, CDR2 SASEGT. CDR3 coding DNA: TGTGCCAGCAGTAACCACGGTGGTCCCTACGAGCAGTACTTC. Translation gives CASSNHGGPYEQYF.

V is TRBV6-5 and J is TRBJ1-6, with TRBD1 as a possible D gene (5 bases). Germline CDR1 reads MNHEY; CDR2 reads SVGAGI. CDR3 length: 16 amino acids. V dropped 2 bases and J dropped 3 bases, with 11 bases sitting between them. The chain's CDR3 is CASSYAERGYNSPLHF. DNA for the CDR3: TGTGCCAGCAGTTACGCGGAAAGGGGCTATAATTCACCCCTCCACTTT.

V and J are TRBV11-1 and TRBJ2-3, with D unclear. This CDR3 contains 13 residues. CDR1 and CDR2 (germline): SGHAT, FQDESV (reference sequence). V was shortened by 1 base and J by 6 bases, with 8 bases between the two germline ends. CDR3 in amino acids: CASSLDIPDTQYF. For the CDR3, the DNA is TGTGCCAGCAGCTTAGACATTCCGGATACGCAGTATTTT.

The chain recombines TRBV2 with TRBJ2-5, with D possibly being TRBD1 (6 bases). CDR3 length: 13 amino acids. Germline CDR1 reads SNHLY; CDR2 reads FYNNEI. V lost 10 bases, J lost 7 bases, and 19 bases lay in between. CDR3 in DNA: TGTGCCACCACACTGGGGACACTTTCGACCCAGTACTTC. Translating it yields CATTLGTLSTQYF. Complete variable domain (other parts from reference TRBV2 and TRBJ2-5): EPEVTQTPSHQVTQMGQEVILRCVPISNHLYFYWYRQILGQKVEFLVSFYNNEISEKSEIFDDQFSVERPDGSNFTLKIRSTKLEDSAMYFCATTLGTLSTQYFGPGTRLLVL.

CDR3 coding DNA: TGTGCCAGCAGCGTCTCCGGAGGGGGCAACTATGGCTACACCTTC. Amino acids: CASSVSGGGNYGYTF. This rearrangement joins TRBV27 to TRBJ1-2, with 7 bases lining up with TRBD1. The CDR3 is 15 amino acids. V lost 6 bases to trimming and J lost 2 bases; unmatched junction nucleotides: 9. The germline V gene has CDR1 MNHEY and CDR2 SMNVEV (reference sequence).

This rearrangement joins TRBV27 to TRBJ1-6; 8 positions agree with TRBD1. Germline CDR1 and CDR2: MNHEY and SMNVEV (reference sequence). CDR3 length: 14 amino acids. Trimming cost V 3 bases and J 9 bases; bases outside gene matches: 4. In nucleotides, the CDR3 is TGTGCCAGCAGTTTGGGGACAGGAAGTTCACCCCTCCACTTT. Translation: CASSLGTGSSPLHF.

V and J are TRBV30 and TRBJ2-1; tentatively, D is TRBD2 (5 bases). The CDR3 contains 11 residues. V lost 2 bases and J 10 bases, leaving 9 bases between the germline ends. Germline CDR1 and CDR2: GTSNPN and SVGIG (reference sequence). DNA of the CDR3: TGTGCCTGGAGTTCGTTAGCGGAGCAGTTCTTC. It codes for CAWSSLAEQFF.

The chain uses TRBV15 and TRBJ1-1, with D perhaps TRBD1 (5 bases). The CDR3 is made up of 19 amino acids. Germline V lookup: CDR1 LNHNV, CDR2 YYDKDF (reference sequence). V was shortened by 5 bases and J by 0 bases, with 25 bases between the two germline ends. CDR3 region: CATSAPIRAALSMNTEAFF. The CDR3 DNA reads TGTGCCACCAGCGCGCCCATCAGGGCGGCGCTCTCCATGAACACTGAAGCTTTCTTT.

The V gene is TRBV29-1, the J gene TRBJ2-5, with a tentative D call TRBD2 (5 bases). This CDR3 has 12 residues. V lost 6 bases and J lost 0, with 8 bases in between. From germline, CDR1 is SQVTM and CDR2 ANQGSEA. The CDR3 nucleotides read TGCAGCGTGAGCGGTGACCAAGAGACCCAGTACTTC. The encoded protein is CSVSGDQETQYF.

The J gene is TRBJ1-6, the V gene TRBV5-6; D is undetermined. This CDR3 has 17 amino acids. V gave up 0 bases and J gave up 0 bases, with 10 bases separating them. CDR1 and CDR2 from the germline V gene are SGHDT and YYEEEE. The CDR3 nucleotides read TGTGCCAGCAGCTTGGGAGGGCCCCGCTCCTATAATTCACCCCTCCACTTT. Translating it yields CASSLGGPRSYNSPLHF.

The genes are TRBV5-4 and TRBJ1-1; no definite D call. V was trimmed by 3 bases and J by 5 bases, leaving 17 bases between them. The V gene's germline CDR1 is SGHNT and CDR2 YYREEE (reference sequence). This CDR3 is 15 amino acids long. In nucleotides, the CDR3 is TGTGCCAGCAGCTCCCCTGGCACCGGGTTGACTGAAGCTTTCTTT. Translating gives CASSSPGTGLTEAFF.

The J gene is TRBJ2-7, the V gene TRBV10-3; D ambiguous. The germline CDR1 and CDR2 sequences are ENHRY and SYGVKD. This CDR3 comprises 15 residues. V lost 1 base and J 1 base, leaving 11 bases between the germline ends. The CDR3 nucleotides are TGTGCCATCAGTGAGTTCGGCGGAAGATCCTACGAGCAGTACTTC. Translation: CAISEFGGRSYEQYF.

J is TRBJ1-1 and V is TRBV6-1; D gene uncertain. Deletions cut 6 bases from V and 2 bases from J, with 10 bases between. The CDR3 has 13 residues. Germline CDR1 MNHNS, CDR2 SASEGT. The CDR3 here is CASRGSENTEAFF. The DNA for the CDR3 is TGTGCCAGCAGAGGGAGCGAAAACACTGAAGCTTTCTTT.